These T cell receptor beta chains were read from a single sample in a study of cytomegalovirus exposure and HLA in healthy donors. Measured with immunoSEQ multiplex PCR; TCRdb has only the in-frame clones, and not every one. Its table lists approximately 93,000 clones. The sequenced material came from PBMCs. These receptors were collected from a woman aged 30 to 39 in good health and CMV-seronegative. The CDR3 runs from the conserved cysteine through the conserved F or W. A D gene is named only where the DNA matches it firmly.

TRBV6-5	TRBD1	TRBJ1-2	TGTGCCAGCCATCTCCGGGACAGGGCTGGCTACACCTTC	CASHLRDRAGYTF
TRBV7-9	TRBD1	TRBJ1-2	TGTGCCAGCAGCCGTCAGGGGGCCGGCTATGGCTACACCTTC	CASSRQGAGYGYTF
TRBV27	NA	TRBJ2-3	TGTGCCAGCAGATTAGGAGCAGATACGCAGTATTTT	CASRLGADTQYF
TRBV7-6	TRBD2	TRBJ2-3	TGTGCCAGCAGCCAAGGGATGACTAGCGGGGGTAACACGCAGTATTTT	CASSQGMTSGGNTQYF
TRBV2	NA	TRBJ1-4	TGTGCCAGACAGGGAGAGGATGAAAAACTGTTTTTT	CARQGEDEKLFF
TRBV10-3	NA	TRBJ1-5	TGTGCCATCAGTGATTTGAGTAGCGGCAATCAGCCCCAGCATTTT	CAISDLSSGNQPQHF
TRBV19	NA	TRBJ2-7	TGTGCCACGGGACTGCCCTCCGAGCAGTACTTC	CATGLPSEQYF
TRBV7-3	TRBD2	TRBJ2-1	TGTGCCAGCAGCTCCTCGGGGACTAGCTCTATCAATGAGCAGTTCTTC	CASSSSGTSSINEQFF
TRBV10-2	TRBD2	TRBJ2-7	TGCGCCAGCAGTGAGGTCATTCGGGCGGGAGACGAGCAGTACTTC	CASSEVIRAGDEQYF
TRBV5-8	TRBD1	TRBJ2-3	TGTGCCAGCAGCTTGGTCAGGGGGCGGGAGTATTTT	CASSLVRGREYF
TRBV28	TRBD1	TRBJ2-5	TGTGCCAGCAGTTCTGACACCTCCGGGACAGGGAGAGAGACCCAGTACTTC	CASSSDTSGTGRETQYF
TRBV5-5	NA	TRBJ1-4	TGTGCCAGCAGCAAAGCGGATGAAAAACTGTTTTTT	CASSKADEKLFF